The rows below give T cell receptor beta chains drawn from one sample of a study of OX40 agonist ivuxolimab in advanced cancers. Clones were sequenced by immunoSEQ multiplex PCR, and TCRdb holds only the in-frame ones, with some missing. The repertoire consists of about 81,000 clones, with around four fifths occurring once and the leading ten covering over 5%. The sample consisted of CD4+ or CD8+ T cells sorted from blood, taken in a trial of the OX40 agonist ivuxolimab. These receptors all stem from an adult with an advanced solid tumor such as melanoma, head and neck, liver or kidney cancer. Each CDR3 is given with its conserved first and last residue. The D gene is left open where the match is weak. Only some rows state a clone size, as once, few, many or a class for expanded clones.

V	J	size	D	DNA	CDR3
TRBV11-2	TRBJ1-3	-	-	TGTGCCAGCAGCCCTTACTCTGGAAACACCATATATTTT	CASSPYSGNTIYF
TRBV7-2	TRBJ2-7	-	-	TGTGCCAGCAGCTTAAGGTACGAGCAGTACTTC	CASSLRYEQYF
TRBV7-3	TRBJ2-4	-	-	TGTGCCAGCAGCTTGGGTCAGGGGTTCGGAAACATTCAGTACTTC	CASSLGQGFGNIQYF
TRBV28	TRBJ2-1	-	-	TGTGCCAGCAGTCAGGCCCTAGACAATGAGCAGTTCTTC	CASSQALDNEQFF
TRBV18	TRBJ1-3	-	-	TGTGCCAGCTCACCAACCGAGGGGAGAGGAAACACCATATATTTT	CASSPTEGRGNTIYF
TRBV11-3	TRBJ2-2	-	-	TGTGCCAGCAGCTTACCCGGGGGATCCTCCTCGAACACCGGGGAGCTGTTTTTT	CASSLPGGSSSNTGELFF
TRBV10-1	TRBJ2-3	-	-	TGCGCCAGCAGTGTGGCCTTACGGGTCACAGATACGCAGTATTTT	CASSVALRVTDTQYF
TRBV6-6	TRBJ1-2	-	TRBD1	TGTGCCAGCAGAGAGACGCAGGGGGCCGGCTATGGCTACACCTTC	CASRETQGAGYGYTF
TRBV28	TRBJ2-3	-	TRBD2	TGTGCCAGCAGTTTGGGGGGGGATACGCAGTATTTT	CASSLGGDTQYF
TRBV5-1	TRBJ2-3	-	-	TGCGCCAGCAGCCGGAGCGGAAGCACGTCGAGGGATACGCAGTATTTT	CASSRSGSTSRDTQYF
TRBV27	TRBJ2-3	-	-	TGTGCCAGCAAACGCCCGGGCCTGAGGCACGATACGCAGTATTTT	CASKRPGLRHDTQYF
TRBV11-2	TRBJ1-2	-	-	TGTGCCAGCAGCCTCAACCAGGCTTTGTATGGCTACACCTTC	CASSLNQALYGYTF
TRBV2	TRBJ1-6	-	-	TGTGCCAGCAGTGTCGATGCACACTCCTATAATTCACCCCTCCACTTT	CASSVDAHSYNSPLHF
TRBV28	TRBJ1-2	-	TRBD1	TGTGCCAGCAGTTTTCTCGGGACAGTTATCTATGGCTACACCTTC	CASSFLGTVIYGYTF
TRBV5-5	TRBJ2-7	-	-	TGTGCCAGCAGCCCCGGGACATCCTTCGCCTACGAGCAGTACTTC	CASSPGTSFAYEQYF
TRBV10-2	TRBJ1-4	-	-	TGCGCCAGCAGTGATGTGACGGAACCAAAACTGTTTTTT	CASSDVTEPKLFF
TRBV4-3	TRBJ1-5	-	-	TGCGCCAGCAGCCAAGATAGTACCAATCAGCCCCAGCATTTT	CASSQDSTNQPQHF
TRBV7-3	TRBJ2-3	-	TRBD2	TGTGCCAGCAGCTCTCAAAAACTTAGCGGGAGTAAATGGGATACGCAGTATTTT	CASSSQKLSGSKWDTQYF
TRBV7-9	TRBJ2-5	-	-	TGTGCCAGCAGCCCAAAAACACCCGGAGAGACCCAGTACTTC	CASSPKTPGETQYF
TRBV5-4	TRBJ1-6	few	-	TGTGCCAGCAGCTTGGTCGGCTCCGACTCCTATAATTCACCCCTCCACTTT	CASSLVGSDSYNSPLHF
TRBV11-2	TRBJ2-5	once	-	TGTGCCAGCATCAATACAATGGGGGATTTAGGGAGGCAAGAGACCCAGTACTTC	CASINTMGDLGRQETQYF
TRBV28	TRBJ2-7	-	-	TGTGCCAGCAGTCCAGGGTCCTACGAGCAGTACTTC	CASSPGSYEQYF
TRBV25-1	TRBJ2-2	-	TRBD2	TGTGCCAGCAGTGAATGGACTAGCGGGAACACCGGGGAGCTGTTTTTT	CASSEWTSGNTGELFF
TRBV27	TRBJ1-6	-	TRBD1	TGTGCCAGCAGTCCCTCTCGGACAGGGTATAATTCACCCCTCCACTTT	CASSPSRTGYNSPLHF
TRBV7-9	TRBJ2-3	-	TRBD2	TGTGCCAGCAGACCAACGACTAGCGACGACAGCACAGATACGCAGTATTTT	CASRPTTSDDSTDTQYF
TRBV5-1	TRBJ2-1	few	-	TGCGCCAGCAGCCAGGCAGTGTACAATGAGCAGTTCTTC	CASSQAVYNEQFF
TRBV2	TRBJ1-4	few	-	TGTGCCAGCAGCTTTCCAACTAATGAAAAACTGTTTTTT	CASSFPTNEKLFF
TRBV14	TRBJ1-1	-	-	TGTGCCAGCAGCCCTTCCCGGGCCACTGAAGCTTTCTTT	CASSPSRATEAFF
TRBV5-1	TRBJ2-1	-	-	TGCGCCAGCAGCTTGGATTACGGGGGAGGATCCTACAATGAGCAGTTCTTC	CASSLDYGGGSYNEQFF
TRBV27	TRBJ1-1	once	-	TGTGCCAGCAGCTCCCGTCAGCGGCACACCGAAGCTTTCTTT	CASSSRQRHTEAFF
TRBV28	TRBJ2-7	-	TRBD2	TGTGCCAGCAGTCCATTTGGGGGGGGAAGCTACGAGCAGTACTTC	CASSPFGGGSYEQYF
TRBV4-3	TRBJ1-4	once	TRBD1	TGCGCCAGCAGCCAAGGCTCGGGACAGGGCTATGAAAAACTGTTTTTT	CASSQGSGQGYEKLFF
TRBV7-3	TRBJ2-1	-	TRBD2	TGTGCCAGCAGCTTAGGCCCGGGACTAGCTTCGAATGAGCAGTTCTTC	CASSLGPGLASNEQFF
TRBV11-2	TRBJ1-2	-	-	TGTGCCAGCAGCTTAGTTATGGGGGGCAGGGGCTACACCTTC	CASSLVMGGRGYTF
TRBV15	TRBJ1-3	-	-	TGTGCCACCAGCAGGGCCCGGGGGACTGGAAACACCATATATTTT	CATSRARGTGNTIYF
TRBV2	TRBJ2-5	-	TRBD1	TGTGCCAGCAGTGAATGGGGGACAGGGGGCAACCAAGAGACCCAGTACTTC	CASSEWGTGGNQETQYF
TRBV15	TRBJ1-4	-	-	TGTGCCACCAGCAGAGATCTCTGGTTTGCAACTAATGAAAAACTGTTTTTT	CATSRDLWFATNEKLFF
TRBV30	TRBJ2-7	-	TRBD1	TGTGCCCAAATGGGACAGGGGGGGGGCGTACAGTACTTC	CAQMGQGGGVQYF
TRBV10-1	TRBJ1-1	-	-	TGCGCCAGCTCCAGGGACGGTTACACTGAAGCTTTCTTT	CASSRDGYTEAFF
TRBV6-6	TRBJ2-3	-	-	TGTGCCAGCAGCGATGGGGTCCAGCACACAGATACGCAGTATTTT	CASSDGVQHTDTQYF
TRBV28	TRBJ1-2	-	TRBD1	TGTGCCAGCAGTTGGACAGGGGTAGTTTATGGCTACACCTTC	CASSWTGVVYGYTF
TRBV7-9	TRBJ2-1	-	TRBD1	TGTGCCAGCAGTTCTGGACAGGGGCCCTACGATGAGCAGTTCTTC	CASSSGQGPYDEQFF
TRBV9	TRBJ2-5	-	-	TGTGCCAGCAGCGGTCAAGAGACCCAGTACTTC	CASSGQETQYF
TRBV19	TRBJ2-2	-	-	TGTGCCAGTAGTACACCCACAGGGACGGGCACCGGGGAGCTGTTTTTT	CASSTPTGTGTGELFF
TRBV7-9	TRBJ2-7	-	-	TGTGCCAGCAGCTTAGCGGTGTACGAGCAGTACTTC	CASSLAVYEQYF
TRBV7-9	TRBJ2-7	-	-	TGTGCCAGCAGCTTAGATCCAGCAGGGACCTACGAGCAGTACTTC	CASSLDPAGTYEQYF
TRBV7-2	TRBJ1-2	-	-	TGTGCCAGCAGCTTAAGCCCCTCCGGAACCAACTATGGCTACACCTTC	CASSLSPSGTNYGYTF
TRBV5-5	TRBJ2-7	-	-	TGTGCCAGCAGCTTGGGAGCAGGGATGAGCTCCTACGAGCAGTACTTC	CASSLGAGMSSYEQYF
TRBV28	TRBJ2-3	-	-	TGTGCCAGCAGTTTTTTTCGAAATGCGGGGACAGATACGCAGTATTTT	CASSFFRNAGTDTQYF
TRBV9	TRBJ2-3	-	TRBD1	TGTGCCAGCAGCAGCATGCGCGGGACAGGGCATCCAGATACGCAGTATTTT	CASSSMRGTGHPDTQYF